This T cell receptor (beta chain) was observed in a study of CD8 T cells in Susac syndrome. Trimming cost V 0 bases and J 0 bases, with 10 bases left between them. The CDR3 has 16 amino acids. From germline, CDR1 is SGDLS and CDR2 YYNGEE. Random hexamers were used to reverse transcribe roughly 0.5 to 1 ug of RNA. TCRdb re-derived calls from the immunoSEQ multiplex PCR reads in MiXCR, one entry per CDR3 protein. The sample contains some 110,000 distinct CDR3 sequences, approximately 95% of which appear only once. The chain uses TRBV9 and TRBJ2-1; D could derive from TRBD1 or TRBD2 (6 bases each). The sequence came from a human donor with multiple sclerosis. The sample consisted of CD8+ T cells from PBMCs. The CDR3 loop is CASSVEEGGSYNEQFF. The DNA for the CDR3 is TGTGCCAGCAGCGTAGAAGAGGGGGGCTCCTACAATGAGCAGTTCTTC. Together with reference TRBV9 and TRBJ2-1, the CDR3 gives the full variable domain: DSGVTQTPKHLITATGQRVTLRCSPRSGDLSVYWYQQSLDQGLQFLIQYYNGEERAKGNILERFSAQQFPDLHSELNLSSLELGDSALYFCASSVEEGGSYNEQFFGPGTRLTVL.